This is a list of T cell receptor beta chains from one sample in a study of shared clonotypes between healthy human individuals. Sequenced by immunoSEQ multiplex PCR; TCRdb stores in-frame clones only, minus some. The sample records hundreds of thousands of clones, approximately 96% being singletons. Sequenced material: naive CD8+ T cells sorted from blood. The source of these receptors is a woman aged 25 to 39 in good health. Both conserved end residues are part of each CDR3. A D gene is named only where the DNA matches it firmly. Rows give clone size only sometimes, using once, few, many, or a class for an expanded clone.

>.|TRBJ2-1|TRBV29-1|TRBD1
TGCAGCGTCACAGGGGATACCCTCTACAATGAGCAGTTCTTC
CSVTGDTLYNEQFF
>once|TRBJ2-1|TRBV30|TRBD2
TGTGCCTGGATCCCTCGACCACTAGCGGGAGACGAGCAGTTCTTC
CAWIPRPLAGDEQFF
>.|TRBJ2-1|TRBV13|TRBD2
TGTGCCTGCAGCGGGAGTAGCAACAATGAGCAGTTCTTC
CACSGSSNNEQFF
>.|TRBJ2-7|TRBV5-6|.
TGTGCCAGCAGCTTGTGGGTTGAGGCAATAATCGACGAGCAGTACTTC
CASSLWVEAIIDEQYF
>.|TRBJ2-1|TRBV7-9|TRBD2
TGTGCCAGCAGCTTCCTAGCGGGTTCCTACAATGAGCAGTTCTTC
CASSFLAGSYNEQFF
>few|TRBJ2-7|TRBV9|.
TGTGCCAGCAGCGGGGCCCGAAACTCCTACGAGCAGTACTTC
CASSGARNSYEQYF
>once|TRBJ1-1|TRBV27|.
TGTGCCAGCAGTAAAAATCGACGGTTGAACACTGAAGCTTTCTTT
CASSKNRRLNTEAFF
>.|TRBJ2-1|TRBV7-2|.
TGTGCCAGCAGCTTCGGCGGATCGAACAATGAGCAGTTCTTC
CASSFGGSNNEQFF
>.|TRBJ2-3|TRBV10-2|.
TGCGCCAGCAGTGAGTCGCCTTGGGACGAAGCTCCAGATACGCAGTATTTT
CASSESPWDEAPDTQYF
>.|TRBJ2-7|TRBV6-5|.
TGTGCCAGGGTACGGCGGGAGCAGTACTTC
CARVRREQYF
>.|TRBJ2-1|TRBV5-4|TRBD2
TGTGCCAGCAGCTGGACTAGCGGGACTTACAATGAGCAGTTCTTC
CASSWTSGTYNEQFF
>.|TRBJ1-2|TRBV19|.
TGTGCCAGTATTGACCGGACTCGGAGCTATGGCTACACCTTC
CASIDRTRSYGYTF
>.|TRBJ2-5|TRBV4-1|.
TGCGCCAGCAGCCCCCGGATACAAGAGACCCAGTACTTC
CASSPRIQETQYF
>.|TRBJ1-3|TRBV27|.
TGTGCCAGCAGACCTATCGGTTTCTCTGGAAACACCATATATTTT
CASRPIGFSGNTIYF
>.|TRBJ1-1|TRBV7-9|.
TGTGCCAGCAGCTTGAGGGCCCTGGGGCACACTGAAGCTTTCTTT
CASSLRALGHTEAFF
>.|TRBJ2-2|TRBV5-4|.
TGTGCCAGCAGCGGGGAAACAGAGAACACCGGGGAGCTGTTTTTT
CASSGETENTGELFF
>once|TRBJ2-5|TRBV19|.
TGTGCCAGTAGTATACCCACGGAGGGAGTAGGGGAGACCCAGTACTTC
CASSIPTEGVGETQYF
>.|TRBJ2-1|TRBV29-1|.
TGCAGCGTTGTGTCCACCGGGTTCTGGGCCGGGGCCACCCCTCGGGAGCAGTTCTTC
CSVVSTGFWAGATPREQFF
>.|TRBJ2-6|TRBV28|.
TGTGCCAGCAGTGTAAACCCCGGGGCCAACGTCCTGACTTTC
CASSVNPGANVLTF
>.|TRBJ2-7|TRBV29-1|TRBD2
TGCAGCGTTGAACCTGGACTAGCGGGATTGAACGAGCAGTACTTC
CSVEPGLAGLNEQYF
>.|TRBJ1-1|TRBV27|TRBD1
TGTGCCAGCAGTAGACAGGGGAACACTGAAGCTTTCTTT
CASSRQGNTEAFF
>.|TRBJ2-1|TRBV27|TRBD1
TGTGCCAGCAGTTCCCCCGGGACAGGACCTTACAATGAGCAGTTCTTC
CASSSPGTGPYNEQFF
>.|TRBJ2-7|TRBV27|.
TGTGCCAGCAGTATCCGGGACGCGGATGGCGAGGAGCAGTACTTC
CASSIRDADGEEQYF
>.|TRBJ1-1|TRBV6-6|TRBD1
TGTGCCAGCAGTTTCTCCCCGACAGGGGGGGTCACTGAAGCTTTCTTT
CASSFSPTGGVTEAFF
>.|TRBJ2-7|TRBV7-2|.
TGTGCCAGCTCAGGGGATTACGAGCAGTACTTC
CASSGDYEQYF
>.|TRBJ2-5|TRBV5-1|.
TGCGCCAGCAGCTCGAACCAAGAGACCCAGTACTTC
CASSSNQETQYF
>.|TRBJ1-1|TRBV29-1|.
TGCAGCGTTGTTACGGGGGGCGGGACTGAAGCTTTCTTT
CSVVTGGGTEAFF
>few|TRBJ2-7|TRBV19|.
TGTGCCAGTAGTATAGACCTGACAGGCCTAGATTCCTACGAGCAGTACTTC
CASSIDLTGLDSYEQYF
>.|TRBJ1-3|TRBV9|.
TGTGCCAGCAGCGTAGGGAGCACCTCTGGAAACACCATATATTTT
CASSVGSTSGNTIYF
>.|TRBJ2-7|TRBV21-1|.
TGTGCCAGCAGCCCCTATGACGACATTGCCTACGAGCAGTACTTC
CASSPYDDIAYEQYF
>.|TRBJ1-4|TRBV7-9|.
TGTGCCAGCAGGAAGGGTGGTGAAAAACTGTTTTTT
CASRKGGEKLFF
>.|TRBJ2-7|TRBV19|.
TGTGCCAGTACCTCGGACTTGCCCTACGAGCAGTACTTC
CASTSDLPYEQYF
>.|TRBJ1-3|TRBV5-1|.
TGCGCCAGCAGTTGGACGGGCTCTGGAAACACCATATATTTT
CASSWTGSGNTIYF
>.|TRBJ2-7|TRBV4-2|TRBD1
TGTGCCAGCAGCCAAGAATTGACAGGGCCCTACGAGCAGTACTTC
CASSQELTGPYEQYF
>.|TRBJ2-1|TRBV9|TRBD2
TGTGCCAGCAGCGTAGTTCCAGCGGGAGTCAGCGATGAGCAGTTCTTC
CASSVVPAGVSDEQFF
>.|TRBJ1-4|TRBV11-1|TRBD1
TGTGCCAGCAGCTTGTCCCCCCGACAGGGTCTGTTTTTT
CASSLSPRQGLFF
>.|TRBJ1-1|TRBV9|TRBD1
TGTGCCAGCAGCGTAGCTACGGCGACAGGGGGCACTGAAGCTTTCTTT
CASSVATATGGTEAFF
>.|TRBJ1-5|TRBV9|.
TGTGCCAGCAGCGCATCGGCAGGTAATCAGCCCCAGCATTTT
CASSASAGNQPQHF